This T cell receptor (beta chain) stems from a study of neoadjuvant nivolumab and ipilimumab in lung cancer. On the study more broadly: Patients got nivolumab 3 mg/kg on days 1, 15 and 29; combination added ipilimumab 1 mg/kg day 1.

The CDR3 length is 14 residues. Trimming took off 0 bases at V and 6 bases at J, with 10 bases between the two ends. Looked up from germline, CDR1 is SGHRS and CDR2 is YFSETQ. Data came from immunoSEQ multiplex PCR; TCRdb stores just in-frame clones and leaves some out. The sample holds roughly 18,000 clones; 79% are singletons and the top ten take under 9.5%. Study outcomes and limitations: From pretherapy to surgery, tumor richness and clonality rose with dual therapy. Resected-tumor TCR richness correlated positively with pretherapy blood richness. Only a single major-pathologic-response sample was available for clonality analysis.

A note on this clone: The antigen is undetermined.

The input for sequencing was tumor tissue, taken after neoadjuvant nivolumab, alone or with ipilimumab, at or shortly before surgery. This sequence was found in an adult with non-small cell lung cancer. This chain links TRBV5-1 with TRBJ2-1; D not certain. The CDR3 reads CASSLDRVGNEQFF. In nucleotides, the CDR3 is TGCGCCAGCAGCTTGGATAGAGTGGGCAATGAGCAGTTCTTC.